This passage covers 3 T cell receptor beta chains from one sample sequenced in a study of blood T cell repertoires in COVID-19. Method: immunoSEQ multiplex PCR; TCRdb's copy keeps in-frame clones and lacks some. The table lists 200,000 to 250,000 clones, roughly four fifths of them singletons. The sequencing sample was made of peripheral blood. The receptors come from a woman between 65 and 79 years old with acute or convalescent COVID-19.

The chain carries TRBV10-3 and TRBJ1-1; TRBD1 matches at 7 bases. The CDR3 is 12 amino acids. CDR1 is ENHRY, CDR2 SYGVKD, per germline. V lost 6 bases, J lost 5 bases, and 3 bases stayed unmatched. In nucleotides, the CDR3 is TGTGCCATCAGGACAGGGAGTACTGAAGCTTTCTTT. This codes for CAIRTGSTEAFF.

The table lists this clone with many counts. The sample has other DNA sequences that encode this CDR3 too. The chain couples TRBV28 to TRBJ2-2; TRBD1 matches at 7 bases. The CDR3 spans 15 residues. V shed 5 bases and J 1 base; nucleotides not matched to a gene: 4. In germline, CDR1 is MDHEN, CDR2 SYDVKM. The CDR3 loop reads CASSIGQVNTGELFF. The CDR3 bases are TGTGCCAGCAGTATAGGACAGGTGAACACCGGGGAGCTGTTTTTT.

V and J are TRBV4-3 and TRBJ2-3; D might be TRBD1 (5 bases). V was shortened by 0 bases and J by 3 bases, with 10 bases between the two germline ends. The CDR3 extends over 15 amino acids. Germline CDR1 and CDR2: LGHNA and YSLEER. The CDR3 DNA reads as TGCGCCAGCAGCCAAGACAGGGTCGGAACAGATACGCAGTATTTT. Translation: CASSQDRVGTDTQYF.